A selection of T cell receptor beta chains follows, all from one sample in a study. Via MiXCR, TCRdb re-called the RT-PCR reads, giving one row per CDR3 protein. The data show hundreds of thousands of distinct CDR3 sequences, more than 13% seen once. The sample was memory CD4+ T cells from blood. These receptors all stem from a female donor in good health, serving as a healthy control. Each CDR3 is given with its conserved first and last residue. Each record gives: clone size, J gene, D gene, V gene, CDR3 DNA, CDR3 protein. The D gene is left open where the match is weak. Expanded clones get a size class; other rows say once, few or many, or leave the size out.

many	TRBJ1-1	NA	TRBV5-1	TGCGCCAGCAGCTTGGACGGGGCAACGGGCACTGAAGCTTTCTTT	CASSLDGATGTEAFF
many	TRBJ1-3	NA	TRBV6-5	TGTGCCAGCAGTTACTCCTGGGACAAGCGAAACACCATATATTTT	CASSYSWDKRNTIYF
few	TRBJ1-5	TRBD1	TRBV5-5	TGTGCCAGCAGCCCGACAGGGGGCCCCAATCAGCCCCAGCATTTT	CASSPTGGPNQPQHF
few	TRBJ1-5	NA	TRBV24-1	TGTGCCACAGGACCCCCAGGTTCCAATCAGCCCCAGCATTTT	CATGPPGSNQPQHF
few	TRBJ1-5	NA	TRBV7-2	TGTGCCAGCAGCCCCCAGGGAGGGGCGGTTCAGCCCCAGCATTTT	CASSPQGGAVQPQHF
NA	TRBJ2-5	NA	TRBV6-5	TGTGCCAGCAGTTACTCGATAACAAGACAAGAGACCCAGTACTTC	CASSYSITRQETQYF
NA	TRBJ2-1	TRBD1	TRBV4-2	TGTGCCAGCAGCCCCCGGACAGGGGGCTCCAATGAGCAGTTCTTC	CASSPRTGGSNEQFF
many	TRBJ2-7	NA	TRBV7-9	TGTGCCAGCAGCTTGGTTTCTAGACTCGGCTACGAGCAGTACTTC	CASSLVSRLGYEQYF
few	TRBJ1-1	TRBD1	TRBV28	TGTGCCAGCAGTTTATGGGGGGGACAGGTCCCAATGAACACTGAAGCTTTCTTT	CASSLWGGQVPMNTEAFF
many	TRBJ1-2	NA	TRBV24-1	TGTGCCACCAGTGATAACCCCGTGGTCCGGTCTGGCTACACCTTC	CATSDNPVVRSGYTF
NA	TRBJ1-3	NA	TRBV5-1	TGCGCCAGCAGCTCCTCAGGGCATTTTGGAAACACCATATATTTT	CASSSSGHFGNTIYF
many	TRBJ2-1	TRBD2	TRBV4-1	TGCGCCAGCAGCCCATTTTTAGCGGGGCCATTTTATCCTCGGGGTGAGCAGTTCTTC	CASSPFLAGPFYPRGEQFF
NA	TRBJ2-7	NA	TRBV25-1	TGTGCCACCAGAGAAAGCTCCTACGAGCAGTACTTC	CATRESSYEQYF
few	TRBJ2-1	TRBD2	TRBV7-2	TGTGCCAGCAGCGACCGCGGACTAGCGGAGCAGTTCTTC	CASSDRGLAEQFF
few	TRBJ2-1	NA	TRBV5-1	TGCGCCAGCAGCTCCTCGGGCGGAGCCTCCTACAATGAGCAGTTCTTC	CASSSSGGASYNEQFF
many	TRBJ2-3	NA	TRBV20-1	TGCAGTGCTCCGAGGGGCACAGATACGCAGTATTTT	CSAPRGTDTQYF
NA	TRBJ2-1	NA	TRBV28	TGTGCCAGTAGAGAGGCCGGTGGGGCAGGACCCCACTTC	CASREAGGAGPHF
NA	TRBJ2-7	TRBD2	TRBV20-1	TGCAGTGCCCCTACCCGCGGGAGTAGGTACGAGCAGTACTTC	CSAPTRGSRYEQYF
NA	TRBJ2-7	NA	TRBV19	TGTGCCAGCGCCGGGACTCCAACCTACGAGCAGTACTTC	CASAGTPTYEQYF
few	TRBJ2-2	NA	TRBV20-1	TGCAGTGCTCGAACCCACATGGCGGCCGGGGAGCTGTTTTTT	CSARTHMAAGELFF
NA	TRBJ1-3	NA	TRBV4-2	TGTGCCAGCAGCCAAGACAGGGGAAACACCATATATTTT	CASSQDRGNTIYF
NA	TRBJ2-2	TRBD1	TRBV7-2	TGTGCCAGCAGCACACAGGGGGCCACCGGGGAGCTGTTTTTT	CASSTQGATGELFF
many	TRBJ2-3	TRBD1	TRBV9	TGTGCCAGCAGCGTCGACCCCGGGACAGTGAGCACAGATACGCAGTATTTT	CASSVDPGTVSTDTQYF
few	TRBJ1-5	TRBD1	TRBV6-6	TGTGCCAGCAGTTACTCAGGCAGGGGGCTGGTAGGCAATCAGCCCCAGCATTTT	CASSYSGRGLVGNQPQHF
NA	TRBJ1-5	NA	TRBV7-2	TGTGCCAGCAGCTTAAGCCCGGCAGGAAATCAGCCCCAGCATTTT	CASSLSPAGNQPQHF
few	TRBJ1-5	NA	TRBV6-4	TGTGCCAGCAGTGAGGCCCCAGGAAATCAGCCCCAGCATTTT	CASSEAPGNQPQHF
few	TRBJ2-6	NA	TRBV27	TGTGCCGCCAGGTCTTTCGCCTCTGGGGCCAACGTCCTGACTTTC	CAARSFASGANVLTF